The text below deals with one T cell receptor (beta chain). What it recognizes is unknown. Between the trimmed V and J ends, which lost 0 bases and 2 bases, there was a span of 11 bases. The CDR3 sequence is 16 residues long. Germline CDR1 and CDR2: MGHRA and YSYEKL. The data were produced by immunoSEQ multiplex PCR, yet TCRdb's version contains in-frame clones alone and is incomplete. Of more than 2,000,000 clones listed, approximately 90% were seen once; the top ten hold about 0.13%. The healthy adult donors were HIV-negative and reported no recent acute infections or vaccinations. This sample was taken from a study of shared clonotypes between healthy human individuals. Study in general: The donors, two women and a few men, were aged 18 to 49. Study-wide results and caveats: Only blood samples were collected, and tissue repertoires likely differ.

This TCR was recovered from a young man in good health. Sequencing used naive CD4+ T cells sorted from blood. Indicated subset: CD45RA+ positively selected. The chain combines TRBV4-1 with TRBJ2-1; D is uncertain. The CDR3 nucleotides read TGCGCCAGCAGCCAAGATTCGGTTTCGACCTACAATGAGCAGTTCTTC. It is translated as CASSQDSVSTYNEQFF.